This T cell receptor (beta chain) was sequenced in a study of cytomegalovirus exposure and HLA in healthy donors. CDR3 length: 14 amino acids. CDR1 and CDR2 (germline): SGHDT, YYEEEE. Trimming stripped 2 bases from V and 3 bases from J, with 12 bases between. PCR employed 60 Vbeta and 13 Jbeta primers. This table comes from immunoSEQ multiplex PCR, and its TCRdb copy is limited to in-frame clones, with some not included. The table lists approximately 58,000 clones. The chain carries TRBV5-6 and TRBJ2-7; D may be TRBD1 (6 bases). Material: PBMCs. The TCR comes from a man aged 25 to 40 in good health and CMV-seropositive. CDR3 residues: CASSFRDTSYEQYF. Written as DNA, the CDR3 is TGTGCCAGCAGCTTCAGGGACACCAGCTACGAGCAGTACTTC.